Below, 25 T cell receptor beta chains from the same sample are listed, as sequenced in a study of CD8+ T cells in alopecia areata. RNA, once extracted, was reverse transcribed into cDNA for use as the sequencing template. Repertoires were generated with immunoSEQ multiplex PCR, while TCRdb's copy carries only in-frame clones and drops some. The sample yields 200,000 to 300,000 clones, without any singletons. It was with CD4, CD8alpha, NKG2D, NKG2ACE and other markers that pooled cutaneous lymph node cells were sorted. What was sequenced was CD4+ T cells sorted from a lymph node. These receptors originate from a C3H/HeJ mouse with alopecia areata. The MHC haplotype of this mouse line is H2-k.

This clone has a handful of counts. The gene names given are mouse names. The sequence runs out 4 residues before the end of the CDR3; the remainder is reconstructed from the germline J gene. The chain is built from TRBV19 and TRBJ2-4; D gene ambiguous. Germline V gene sequence: CDR1 FNHDT, CDR2 SITEND (reference sequence). The CDR3 consists of 14 residues. With 0 bases removed from V and 0 bases from J, the gap between germline ends came to 5 bases. CDR3 DNA (partial): TGTGCCAGCAGTATAGACAATAGTCAAAAC. It encodes CASSIDNSQN. The whole CDR3 sequence is CASSIDNSQNTLYF.

As for this clone: Gene labels here are mouse ones. The read falls 4 residues short of the CDR3 end, and the missing part is taken from the germline J gene. The chain combines TRBV13-1 with TRBJ2-5; possible D gene TRBD1, 6 bases. Germline V gene lookup returns CDR1 NSHNY and CDR2 SYGAGN. V shed 4 bases and J shed 0 bases, with 12 bases lying between them. The CDR3 has 15 amino acids. CDR3 amino acids: CASSPWTVNQDTQYF. The sequenced part of the CDR3 DNA is TGTGCCAGCAGTCCCTGGACAGTTAACCAAGAC.

Of note for this clone: The gene symbols are mouse symbols. The read finishes 4 residues shy of the CDR3 end, and the germline J gene is used to complete it. This chain uses TRBV13-3 with TRBJ2-2, with 7 bases identical to TRBD1. CDR3 length: 16 residues. Germline V CDR1 and CDR2: NNHDY, SYVADS. Trimming took 2 bases from V and 0 from J; bases not matched to a gene: 4. CDR3 DNA (partial): TGTGCCAGCAGTGAAATTGGGACAGCAAACACCGGG. Amino acid sequence: CASSEIGTANTG. Given in full, the CDR3 is CASSEIGTANTGQLYF.

A few counts support this clone. Gene names follow the mouse nomenclature. The read ends 4 residues before the CDR3 terminus; that terminus is restored from the germline J gene. The rearrangement links TRBV5 to TRBJ2-1, with TRBD2 matching 9 bases. The CDR3 runs 15 residues. The V gene end was trimmed by 4 bases and the J gene end by 3 bases; junction bases not matched to a gene: 4. In germline, CDR1 is LGHNA, CDR2 YNLKQL (reference sequence). Partial CDR3 DNA: TGTGCCAGCAGCCTCCAACTGGGGGGCTATGCT. Its protein product is CASSLQLGGYA. The full-length CDR3 reads as CASSLQLGGYAEQFF.

Concerning this clone itself: Germline and genes: mouse. With the read ending 4 residues before the CDR3 end, the germline J gene is used to fill in that end. The gene calls are TRBV19 and TRBJ1-1; 8 positions match TRBD1. The length of the CDR3 is 12 residues. Looked up from germline, CDR1 is FNHDT and CDR2 is SITEND (reference sequence). The sequenced part of the CDR3 DNA is TGTGCCAGCAGTCGACAGGGGAAA. This encodes CASSRQGK. The full CDR3 protein reads CASSRQGKEVFF. Using reference TRBV19 and TRBJ1-1 for the parts outside the CDR3, the full variable domain is GGIITQTPKFLIGQEGQKLTLKCQQNFNHDTMYWYRQDSGKGLRLIYYSITENDLQKGDLSEGYDASREKKSSFSLTVTSAQKNEMAVFLCASSRQGKEVFFGKGTRLTVV.

As to this clone: These gene names are mouse names. The read falls 4 residues short of the CDR3 end, and the missing part is taken from the germline J gene. V usage is TRBV13-3 and J usage is TRBJ2-3; 8 nucleotides agree with TRBD1. The CDR3 length is 15 residues. Germline lookup yields CDR1 NNHDY and CDR2 SYVADS. V shed 1 base, J shed 0 bases, and the junction held 1 base outside the gene matches. The DNA read from the CDR3 is TGTGCCAGCAGTGATAGGACAGGGAGTGCAGAA. Amino acid sequence: CASSDRTGSAE. The full CDR3 protein reads CASSDRTGSAETLYF.

This clone showed up just a few times. The gene names here belong to mouse. The read ends 4 residues shy of where the CDR3 ends; the end is completed using the germline J gene. The rearrangement joins TRBV13-1 to TRBJ2-1; 11 bases agree with TRBD2. The CDR3 loop spans 16 amino acids. CDR1 is NSHNY, CDR2 SYGAGN, per germline. The CDR3 sequence: CASSDYWGGARAEQFF. The DNA read from the CDR3 is TGTGCCAGCAGTGATTACTGGGGGGGCGCGAGGGCT.

Comments on this clone: Mouse gene names and germline throughout. Read data end 4 residues before the CDR3 end; the end is taken from the germline J gene. V usage is TRBV12-1 and J usage is TRBJ1-2, with 7 bases fitting TRBD1. V gave up 3 bases and J gave up 1 base; unmatched junction bases: 4. The CDR3 has 14 amino acids. In germline, CDR1 is SGHSN, CDR2 HYEKVE. The sequenced CDR3 bases are TGTGCCAGCTCTGACCGGGACAGAAACTCC. Protein: CASSDRDRNS. The entire CDR3 is CASSDRDRNSDYTF.

Regarding this clone: Genes and germline are mouse. The read ends 4 residues early relative to the CDR3; the germline J gene fills the gap. The V gene is TRBV31, the J gene TRBJ2-4; 7 bases are shared with TRBD2. CDR1 and CDR2 from the germline V gene are GKSSPN and SITVG. The CDR3 loop spans 16 amino acids. Germline trimming cut 1 base from V and 2 bases from J; bases unmatched to any gene: 9. The CDR3 DNA, read in part, is TGTGCCTGGAGTCCCCCGCCTGGGGGATTTCAAAAC. Protein: CAWSPPPGGFQN. The entire CDR3 is CAWSPPPGGFQNTLYF. Combining the CDR3 with reference TRBV31 and TRBJ2-4 gives the whole variable domain AQTIHQWPVAEIKAVGSPLSLGCTIKGKSSPNLYWYWQATGGTLQQLFYSITVGQVESVVQLNLSASRPKDDQFILSTEKLLLSHSGFYLCAWSPPPGGFQNTLYFGAGTRLSVL.

This clone was counted only a few times. Genes and germline come from the mouse. The read ends 4 residues before the CDR3 terminus; that terminus is restored from the germline J gene. The chain has TRBV13-3 and TRBJ2-7; 11 bases match TRBD2. The germline V gene encodes CDR1 NNHDY and CDR2 SYVADS. This CDR3 contains 15 residues. V shed 1 base and J 3 bases; nucleotides not matched to a gene: 3. The DNA read from the CDR3 is TGTGCCAGCAGTGATATGGGACTGGGGGTCTAT. As protein: CASSDMGLGVY. The entire CDR3 is CASSDMGLGVYEQYF.

Only a few counts were recorded for this clone. Gene names and germline match the mouse. From the germline J gene comes the end of the CDR3, since the read stops 4 residues before it. The chain joins TRBV29 to TRBJ1-2; weak D call: TRBD1 (5 bases). Deletions cut 5 bases from V and 1 base from J, with 8 bases between. This CDR3 contains 13 residues. Germline V gives CDR1 MSHET, CDR2 SYDVDS. This CDR3 is CASSPQGNSDYTF. The sequenced CDR3 bases are TGTGCTAGCAGTCCTCAGGGAAACTCC. The full variable domain, with the rest looked up from reference TRBV29 and TRBJ1-2, is DMKVTQMPRYLIKRMGENVLLECGQDMSHETMYWYRQDPGLGLQLIYISYDVDSNSEGDIPKGYRVSRKKREHFSLILDSAKTNQTSVYFCASSPQGNSDYTFGSGTRLLVI.

This clone came up a few times. Germline and genes here are mouse. Read data end 4 residues before the CDR3 end; the end is taken from the germline J gene. The rearrangement links TRBV19 to TRBJ2-5; TRBD1 might be the D (6 bases). The length of the CDR3 is 14 residues. Germline CDR1 is FNHDT and CDR2 is SITEND (reference sequence). V was trimmed by 3 bases and J by 0 bases, leaving 8 bases between them. The CDR3 DNA, read in part, is TGTGCCAGCAGTAGGGGACACAACCAAGAC. This gives the protein CASSRGHNQD. The whole CDR3 protein is CASSRGHNQDTQYF.

This clone was seen more than once but under ten times. Mouse gene names apply. The CDR3 loop is CASSELGGLNYAEQFF. CDR3 DNA, as far as it was read: TGTGCCAGCAGTGAGTTGGGGGGGCTTAACTATGCT. The chain couples TRBV13-3 to TRBJ2-1, with 9 bases matching TRBD2. The read halts 4 residues ahead of the CDR3 end, with the missing end drawn from the germline J gene. V dropped 2 bases and J dropped 0; count of bases not matched to a gene: 3. The germline V gene has CDR1 NNHDY and CDR2 SYVADS. This CDR3 spans 16 amino acids.

This clone has a handful of counts. The genes are named according to mouse. The missing CDR3 end, 4 residues past where the read stops, is filled in from the germline J gene. The chain combines TRBV13-3 with TRBJ2-5; 10 bases line up with TRBD2. The CDR3 contains 15 residues. The V segment lost 5 bases and the J segment 1 base; nucleotides outside the gene matches: 4. CDR1 NNHDY and CDR2 SYVADS come from the germline V gene. CDR3 DNA, as far as it was read: TGTGCCAGCAGCGCTGACTGGGGGGACCAAGAC. Amino acids: CASSADWGDQD. The entire CDR3 reads CASSADWGDQDTQYF.

Of note for this clone: Mouse gene names and germline throughout. Read data end 4 residues before the CDR3 end; the end is taken from the germline J gene. The gene calls are TRBV13-3 and TRBJ1-1; weak D call: TRBD1 (6 bases). Trimming took off 6 bases at V and 1 base at J, with 10 bases between the two ends. There are 13 residues in the CDR3. Germline CDR1 is NNHDY and CDR2 is SYVADS. CDR3 in amino acids: CASTQGRNTEVFF. CDR3 DNA (partial): TGTGCCAGCACCCAGGGGCGGAACACA.

On this clone itself: Gene names and germline refer to mouse. The CDR3 goes on 4 residues after the read ends, and that part is filled in from the germline J gene. The sample holds other DNA sequences that translate to the same CDR3. V gene TRBV14 combines with J gene TRBJ2-5; a possible D gene is TRBD2 (7 bases). The germline V and J ends were trimmed by 2 bases and 1 base, with 8 bases remaining between them. Germline CDR1 and CDR2: SGHDT and FRDEAV. The CDR3 is 14 amino acids. The sequenced CDR3 bases are TGTGCCAGCAGTTTAGGGGGGGACCAAGAC. Translation gives CASSLGGDQD. The complete CDR3 reads CASSLGGDQDTQYF.

As to this clone: Gene labels here are mouse ones. The read finishes 4 residues shy of the CDR3 end, and the germline J gene is used to complete it. The genes are TRBV29 and TRBJ2-4, with D perhaps TRBD1 (6 bases). Germline lookup yields CDR1 MSHET and CDR2 SYDVDS. The CDR3 has 12 amino acids. The covered CDR3 bases are TGTGCTAGCAGTTTACAGGGGAAC. Its translation is CASSLQGN. The full CDR3 sequence reads CASSLQGNTLYF.

This clone has only a few counts. Gene and germline names: mouse. The read terminates 4 residues before the CDR3 end, so the remaining end is supplied by the germline J gene. Within the sample, other DNA sequences also encode this same CDR3. The chain uses TRBV1 and TRBJ2-5; 10 bases align to TRBD1. The V gene's germline CDR1 is NSQYPW and CDR2 LRSPGD (reference sequence). The CDR3 sequence is 14 residues long. The CDR3 DNA, read in part, is TGCACCTGCAGTGCGACAGGGGGCAGGGAC. It yields the protein CTCSATGGRD. From start to end, the CDR3 is CTCSATGGRDTQYF.

This clone has only a few counts. A clone one base away is much larger, so this may be a read error. Mouse gene names apply. The CDR3 end falls 4 residues outside the read, so it is completed with the germline J gene. The same CDR3 also results from other DNA sequences found in this sample. The V and J genes are TRBV13-3 and TRBJ2-5; 10 nucleotides align to TRBD1. The CDR3 length is 12 residues. Germline CDR1 reads NNHDY; CDR2 reads SYVADS. The CDR3: CASRDRGDTQYF. The sequenced CDR3 bases are TGTGCCAGCCGGGACAGGGGTGAC.

This clone was seen only a few times. Gene names denote mouse genes. With the read ending 4 residues before the CDR3 end, the germline J gene is used to fill in that end. Other nucleotide sequences from this sample produce the same CDR3. The V gene is TRBV13-1, the J gene TRBJ1-1; perhaps TRBD1 as D (5 bases). The V and J ends lost 0 bases and 0 bases respectively, with 9 bases between them. The CDR3 is 15 amino acids. CDR1 and CDR2 (germline): NSHNY, SYGAGN. The CDR3 sequence: CASSDARGANTEVFF. Incomplete CDR3 DNA: TGTGCCAGCAGTGATGCGAGGGGAGCAAACACA.

Comment on this clone: The listed genes are named as in mouse. The CDR3 end lies 4 residues beyond the end of the read and is filled in from the germline J gene. V usage is TRBV5 and J usage is TRBJ2-2, with a possible D match to TRBD1 (6 bases). The ends were cut back, 2 bases at V and 4 bases at J, with 8 bases in the middle. From germline, CDR1 is LGHNA and CDR2 YNLKQL (reference sequence). This CDR3 is built from 14 residues. The CDR3 reads CASSQTGPTGQLYF. The covered CDR3 bases are TGTGCCAGCAGCCAAACAGGGCCCACCGGG.

Details on this clone: Gene and germline names: mouse. The read ends 4 residues before the CDR3 terminus; that terminus is restored from the germline J gene. This rearrangement joins TRBV31 to TRBJ1-1, with D tentatively TRBD1 (5 bases). CDR1 GKSSPN and CDR2 SITVG come from the germline V gene. This CDR3 is built from 14 residues. Trimming took off 0 bases at V and 3 bases at J, with 11 bases between the two ends. The sequenced CDR3 bases are TGTGCCTGGAGTCTCCGGGGAGGGGACACA. The encoded protein is CAWSLRGGDT. The whole CDR3 region reads CAWSLRGGDTEVFF.

Remarks on this clone: Genes here carry mouse names. The read terminates 4 residues ahead of where the CDR3 ends, so the germline J gene completes it. J is TRBJ1-1 and V is TRBV1, with D maybe TRBD1 (6 bases). V shed 0 bases and J shed 4 bases, with 12 bases lying between them. This CDR3 comprises 15 residues. Germline V lookup: CDR1 NSQYPW, CDR2 LRSPGD (reference sequence). CDR3: CTCSADPGAGTEVFF. Incomplete CDR3 DNA: TGCACCTGCAGTGCAGATCCAGGGGCGGGCACA.

On this clone itself: Gene names are the mouse ones. The read ends 4 residues early relative to the CDR3; the germline J gene fills the gap. This sequence joins TRBV13-1 and TRBJ1-2; 7 positions agree with TRBD1. The CDR3 is made up of 14 amino acids. Germline CDR1 and CDR2: NSHNY and SYGAGN. The CDR3 loop is CASSGNRGGSDYTF. The CDR3 DNA, read in part, is TGTGCCAGCAGTGGAAACAGGGGAGGGTCC.

This clone was observed a handful of times. Genes and germline come from the mouse. The CDR3 end falls 4 residues outside the read, so it is completed with the germline J gene. The rearrangement links TRBV5 to TRBJ2-2; 13 bases line up with TRBD2. Looked up from germline, CDR1 is LGHNA and CDR2 is YNLKQL (reference sequence). CDR3 length: 18 amino acids. Trimming at V came to 6 bases and at J to 1 base, leaving 8 bases not matched to a gene. CDR3 bases read: TGTGCCAGCAGTCGGGACGGGACTGGGGGGGAAAACACCGGG. It codes for CASSRDGTGGENTG. The entire CDR3 protein is CASSRDGTGGENTGQLYF.